This TCR beta chain originates from a study of beta chain features in type 1 diabetes. Study-wide points: Insertion counts at VDJ junctions were lower in type 1 diabetes patients, who also showed more deletions there.

CDR1 and CDR2 from the germline V gene are SEHNR and FQNEAQ (reference sequence). The CDR3 totals 14 residues. V was shortened by 0 bases and J by 3 bases, with 7 bases between the two germline ends. A single heparinised blood sample, averaging approximately 100 mL, was obtained per donor. Isolation of CD4+ naive, central memory, regulatory and stem cell-like memory cells was achieved by sorting via CD45RO/CCR7/CD25/CD127/CD95/CD27. This clone came up a few times. The antigen is undetermined. Since all of the isolated RNA was reverse transcribed, expressed TCRB transcripts were what got sequenced. Sequencing used immunoSEQ multiplex PCR; TCRdb keeps in-frame clones, though not all of them. The sample carries 390,000 or so clones, approximately 15% recorded once.

The specimen sequenced was naive CD4+ T cells from blood. V and J are TRBV7-9 and TRBJ2-3; D may be TRBD2 (6 bases). This TCR derives from a man younger than 40 in good health. The CDR3 spells CASSLATSTDTQYF. In DNA, the CDR3 is TGTGCCAGCAGCTTAGCGACTAGTACAGATACGCAGTATTTT.